The 13 T cell receptor beta chains reported below all come from one sample, sequenced in a study of blood T cell repertoires in COVID-19. Measured with immunoSEQ multiplex PCR; TCRdb has only the in-frame clones, and not every one. The data hold about 59,000 clones, with approximately 85% observed a single time. The source material was peripheral blood. These receptors originate from a human donor in a cohort sampled during active COVID-19.

This rearrangement joins TRBV12-5 to TRBJ1-5; 7 positions match TRBD1. The germline gives CDR1 LGHNT, CDR2 FRNRAP. With 6 bases clipped from V and 3 bases from J, the junction kept 8 bases outside the gene matches. The CDR3 contains 15 residues. The CDR3 sequence: CASGPGQTNNQPQHF. The CDR3 DNA reads as TGTGCTAGTGGCCCGGGACAGACAAACAATCAGCCCCAGCATTTT.

The chain carries TRBV19 and TRBJ2-3; 8 positions match TRBD2. Germline lookup yields CDR1 LNHDA and CDR2 SQIVND (reference sequence). The CDR3 totals 15 residues. V trimming: 3 bases; J trimming: 2 bases; junction bases outside the gene matches: 4. CDR3 region: CASSIQRGYTDTQYF. CDR3 DNA: TGTGCCAGTAGTATCCAGCGGGGGTACACAGATACGCAGTATTTT.

A few counts support this clone. J is TRBJ2-5 and V is TRBV10-3; 9 nucleotides line up with TRBD2. This CDR3 has 17 amino acids. From germline, CDR1 is ENHRY and CDR2 SYGVKD. The V segment lost 0 bases and the J segment 9 bases; nucleotides outside the gene matches: 14. This chain's CDR3 is CAISESNTGLASSSQYF. CDR3 bases: TGTGCCATCAGTGAGTCGAATACGGGACTAGCTTCCTCGTCCCAGTACTTC.

This chain connects TRBV6-1 to TRBJ2-5; the match to TRBD2 covers 7 bases. Germline CDR1 and CDR2: MNHNS and SASEGT. The CDR3 spans 15 residues. J gave up 3 bases and V 1 base, and 5 bases lay outside the gene matches. For the CDR3, the DNA is TGTGCCAGCAGTGAAGGGACTAGGAGGGAAGAGACCCAGTACTTC. Encoded protein: CASSEGTRREETQYF.

V and J are TRBV6-5 and TRBJ2-7; TRBD2 matches 9 bases. V gave up 8 bases and J gave up 4 bases; unmatched junction bases: 9. The CDR3 spans 14 residues. Germline CDR1 is MNHEY and CDR2 is SVGAGI. CDR3 sequence reads: CASLGASGDYEQYF. CDR3 DNA: TGTGCCAGCTTAGGGGCTAGCGGGGATTACGAGCAGTACTTC.

This clone has only a few counts. The V and J genes are TRBV10-1 and TRBJ2-5; 13 nucleotides agree with TRBD2. The V and J ends lost 1 base and 4 bases, in that order; junction bases with no gene match: 3. This CDR3 contains 16 residues. Germline V lookup: CDR1 WNHNN, CDR2 SYGVQD (reference sequence). CDR3 coding DNA: TGCGCCAGCAGTGAGTGGACTAGCGGGGGAGGAGAGACCCAGTACTTC. Its protein is CASSEWTSGGGETQYF.

The chain links TRBV19 to TRBJ1-1; 8 bases agree with TRBD1. The CDR3 runs 14 residues. The germline V gene encodes CDR1 LNHDA and CDR2 SQIVND (reference sequence). J lost 1 base, V lost 5 bases, and 3 bases had no gene match. The CDR3 loop is CASSPDRGNTEAFF. The CDR3 DNA follows: TGTGCCAGTAGTCCCGACAGGGGGAACACTGAAGCTTTCTTT.

The chain is built from TRBV12-3 or TRBV12-4 and TRBJ1-1; D not certain. The CDR3 runs 13 residues. Trimming removed 3 bases at V and 4 bases at J, with 9 bases between. In nucleotides, the CDR3 is TGTGCCAGCAGTTTGAGAGGTCGCACTGAAGCTTTCTTT. Amino acids: CASSLRGRTEAFF.

The gene calls are TRBV3-1 (or the pseudogene TRBV3-2) and TRBJ1-6, with D tentatively TRBD1 (5 bases). In germline, CDR1 is LGHDT, CDR2 YNNKEL (reference sequence). V dropped 4 bases and J dropped 8 bases, with 12 bases sitting between them. This CDR3 region has 14 residues. The CDR3 nucleotides are TGTGCCAGCAGCCCGACAGCCTTGGATTCACCCCTCCACTTT. Amino acid sequence: CASSPTALDSPLHF.

This chain connects TRBV12-3 or TRBV12-4 to TRBJ2-5; no reliable D call. The ends were cut back, 4 bases at V and 4 bases at J, with 7 bases in the middle. The CDR3 length is 12 residues. CDR3 sequence: CASSSFGETQYF. The CDR3 DNA sequence: TGTGCCAGCAGTTCCTTCGGAGAGACCCAGTACTTC.

This sequence joins TRBV7-9 and TRBJ2-3, with 9 bases aligning to TRBD2. Germline CDR1 and CDR2: SEHNR and FQNEAQ (reference sequence). The CDR3 consists of 16 residues. V was clipped by 3 bases and J by 2 bases; unmatched bases: 6. The CDR3 DNA follows: TGTGCCAGCAGCTTGGTGCGGGGGGGGTTCACAGATACGCAGTATTTT. As protein: CASSLVRGGFTDTQYF.

This clone was counted only a few times. This sequence joins TRBV29-1 and TRBJ1-2; 8 positions agree with TRBD1. This CDR3 region has 13 residues. The germline V gene has CDR1 SQVTM and CDR2 ANQGSEA. With V trimmed by 5 bases and J by 8 bases, 10 bases remained unmatched. Here the CDR3 DNA reads TGCAGCGTTCACTCCCAGGGGGCAAGGGGCTACACCTTC. Translation gives CSVHSQGARGYTF.

V is TRBV11-3 and J is TRBJ2-5; TRBD2 matches at 10 bases. Trimming removed 0 bases from V and 4 bases from J; junction bases left unmatched: 5. Germline values: CDR1 SGHNT, CDR2 YENEEA. This CDR3 is 16 amino acids long. CDR3 coding DNA: TGTGCCAGCAGCTTAGAGCCGCTAGCGGGGGCAGAGACCCAGTACTTC. It encodes CASSLEPLAGAETQYF.